The rows below give T cell receptor beta chains drawn from one sample of a study of blood T cell repertoires in COVID-19. Measured with immunoSEQ multiplex PCR; TCRdb has only the in-frame clones, and not every one. The sample contains under 100,000 clones, approximately 90% of which appear only once. Sequenced sample: peripheral blood. These receptors were taken from a man aged 50-60 years with active COVID-19. CDR3s include the opening cysteine and the closing phenylalanine or tryptophan. The D gene is left open where the match is weak. Some rows have no size entry. The others give once, few or many, or a class for an expanded clone.

>.|.|TRBJ2-6|TRBV2
CASSEDRAGANVLTF
TGTGCCAGCAGTGAAGACCGGGCTGGGGCCAACGTCCTGACTTTC
>.|.|TRBJ2-7|TRBV18
CASSSGALSYEQYF
TGTGCCAGCTCATCAGGGGCCCTCTCCTACGAGCAGTACTTC
>.|.|TRBJ1-1|TRBV7-2
CASSLMGDTEAFF
TGTGCCAGCAGCTTAATGGGAGACACTGAAGCTTTCTTT
>.|.|TRBJ2-5|TRBV20-1
CSASRAGRQETQYF
TGCAGTGCTAGTCGCGCGGGAAGGCAAGAGACCCAGTACTTC
>.|.|TRBJ1-6|TRBV12-3/TRBV12-4
CASSFGESWTLHF
TGTGCCAGCAGTTTCGGAGAGAGTTGGACCCTCCACTTT
>.|.|TRBJ2-7|TRBV29-1
CSVGGRAYEQYF
TGCAGCGTTGGAGGTCGAGCCTACGAGCAGTACTTC
>once|.|TRBJ1-5|TRBV2
CASSGGYSNQPQHF
TGTGCCAGCAGCGGCGGATATAGCAATCAGCCCCAGCATTTT
>.|.|TRBJ2-6|TRBV6-5
CASSPSTSGANVLTF
TGTGCCAGCAGTCCCTCGACATCTGGGGCCAACGTCCTGACTTTC
>.|TRBD1|TRBJ2-5|TRBV11-3
CASSDRQGAKTQYF
TGTGCCAGCAGCGATCGACAGGGGGCAAAGACCCAGTACTTC
>few|.|TRBJ1-6|TRBV19
CASGRRETPLHF
TGTGCCAGTGGGCGCCGGGAGACACCCCTCCACTTT
>.|.|TRBJ2-5|TRBV4-1
CASSLSTGQETQYF
TGCGCCAGCAGCCTCTCTACAGGTCAAGAGACCCAGTACTTC
>once|TRBD2|TRBJ2-1|TRBV6-5
CASSWTSGQNEQFF
TGTGCCAGCAGTTGGACTAGCGGGCAAAATGAGCAGTTCTTC
>.|.|TRBJ2-3|TRBV7-2
CASSLSHLGGGTDTQYF
TGTGCCAGCAGTTTGTCCCATCTCGGCGGGGGCACAGATACGCAGTATTTT
>.|TRBD1|TRBJ2-7|TRBV28
CASSRQGRNYEQYF
TGTGCCAGCAGTCGACAGGGGAGAAACTACGAGCAGTACTTC
>.|TRBD1|TRBJ1-4|TRBV4-1
CASSYLGTGRRSNEKLFF
TGCGCCAGCAGTTACCTAGGGACAGGGCGGAGATCTAATGAAAAACTGTTTTTT
>.|.|TRBJ2-2|TRBV4-3
CASSQQEKGAGGELFF
TGCGCCAGCAGCCAACAAGAAAAAGGAGCTGGCGGGGAGCTGTTTTTT
>.|TRBD1|TRBJ2-3|TRBV19
CASSTLPGQGPDTQYF
TGTGCCAGTAGTACGCTACCGGGACAGGGCCCAGATACGCAGTATTTT
>.|TRBD1|TRBJ1-6|TRBV2
CASNSGQRNSPLHF
TGTGCCAGCAACTCGGGACAGAGAAATTCACCCCTCCACTTT
>.|.|TRBJ2-3|TRBV7-2
CASSEEGLFSTDTQYF
TGTGCCAGCAGCGAAGAGGGACTTTTTAGCACAGATACGCAGTATTTT
>.|TRBD1|TRBJ1-2|TRBV15
CATSRADRGIGYTF
TGTGCCACCAGCAGAGCGGACAGGGGAATAGGCTACACCTTC
>.|TRBD1|TRBJ1-1|TRBV28
CASKPGQAPLTEAFF
TGTGCCAGCAAACCGGGACAGGCCCCCCTCACTGAAGCTTTCTTT
>.|TRBD1|TRBJ1-2|TRBV7-9
CASSGAGQSVGYTF
TGTGCCAGCAGCGGGGCGGGACAGAGCGTCGGCTACACCTTC
>.|TRBD1|TRBJ2-2|TRBV19
CASSIGRGQGAAGELFF
TGTGCCAGTAGTATAGGTCGGGGACAGGGGGCAGCCGGGGAGCTGTTTTTT
>.|TRBD1|TRBJ1-3|TRBV19
CASSIRQGVTGNTIYF
TGTGCCAGTAGTATACGACAGGGTGTGACTGGAAACACCATATATTTT
>.|TRBD1|TRBJ1-1|TRBV18
CASSPGTGVTEAFF
TGTGCCAGCTCCCCCGGGACAGGGGTTACTGAAGCTTTCTTT
>.|.|TRBJ2-2|TRBV10-3
CAISDLPVGSGTNTGELFF
TGTGCCATCAGTGACCTGCCGGTCGGGTCAGGGACGAACACCGGGGAGCTGTTTTTT
>.|TRBD2|TRBJ2-1|TRBV23-1
CASSVIKPGLATDSSSYNEQFF
TGCGCCAGCAGCGTGATAAAGCCGGGACTAGCGACCGATTCTAGCTCCTACAATGAGCAGTTCTTC
>.|.|TRBJ1-2|TRBV6-6
CASSSTTENYGYTF
TGTGCCAGCAGTTCTACGACGGAGAACTATGGCTACACCTTC
>.|.|TRBJ1-6|TRBV7-2
CASSLERRRGALHF
TGTGCCAGCAGCTTAGAGAGGCGGCGGGGGGCCCTCCACTTT
>few|TRBD1|TRBJ2-4|TRBV13
CASSLRDRGNIQYF
TGTGCCAGCAGCCTCCGGGACAGGGGAAACATTCAGTACTTC
>few|.|TRBJ1-2|TRBV7-2
CASTPGEGHVDGYTF
TGTGCCAGCACCCCGGGAGAGGGGCATGTGGATGGCTACACCTTC
>.|TRBD1|TRBJ1-4|TRBV19
CASSSRQGAKEKLFF
TGTGCCAGTAGTTCTCGACAGGGGGCGAAGGAAAAACTGTTTTTT
>.|.|TRBJ2-6|TRBV18
CASSPRGLSGANVLTF
TGTGCCAGCTCACCCCGAGGCCTGTCTGGGGCCAACGTCCTGACTTTC
>.|TRBD2|TRBJ2-7|TRBV18
CASSPGTSGIYEQYF
TGTGCCAGCTCACCAGGGACTAGCGGGATCTACGAGCAGTACTTC
>once|.|TRBJ1-1|TRBV5-5
CASSSGHLNTEAFF
TGTGCCAGCAGCTCGGGACATTTGAACACTGAAGCTTTCTTT
>.|.|TRBJ2-1|TRBV12-3/TRBV12-4
CASSMQNEQFF
TGTGCCAGCAGTATGCAGAATGAGCAGTTCTTC
>.|TRBD2|TRBJ2-1|TRBV14
CASSSSGSFIEQFF
TGTGCCAGCAGCTCCAGCGGGAGCTTTATTGAGCAGTTCTTC
>once|.|TRBJ1-5|TRBV2
CASSEGPYNQPQHF
TGTGCCAGCAGTGAAGGTCCTTACAATCAGCCCCAGCATTTT
>once|TRBD1|TRBJ1-1|TRBV18
CASSLVGQKGTEAFF
TGTGCCAGCTCACTAGTGGGACAGAAAGGCACTGAAGCTTTCTTT
>.|TRBD1|TRBJ1-6|TRBV27
CASSLDRVPYNSPLHF
TGTGCCAGCAGCCTCGACAGGGTGCCCTATAATTCACCCCTCCACTTT
>.|TRBD1|TRBJ1-2|TRBV9
CASSDAGTGIDGYTF
TGTGCCAGCAGCGATGCCGGGACAGGGATTGATGGCTACACCTTC
>.|TRBD2|TRBJ2-1|TRBV27
CASSLTSGSNEQFF
TGTGCCAGCAGTTTGACTAGCGGGAGCAATGAGCAGTTCTTC
>.|.|TRBJ1-2|TRBV9
CASSVDTGNYGYTF
TGTGCCAGCAGCGTAGATACAGGGAACTATGGCTACACCTTC
>.|.|TRBJ1-5|TRBV28
CASIPPGRQSNQPQHF
TGTGCCAGCATCCCCCCGGGCCGACAGAGCAATCAGCCCCAGCATTTT
>.|.|TRBJ2-2|TRBV7-3
CASSLEGRVIGELFF
TGTGCCAGCAGCTTAGAAGGCAGGGTTATCGGGGAGCTGTTTTTT